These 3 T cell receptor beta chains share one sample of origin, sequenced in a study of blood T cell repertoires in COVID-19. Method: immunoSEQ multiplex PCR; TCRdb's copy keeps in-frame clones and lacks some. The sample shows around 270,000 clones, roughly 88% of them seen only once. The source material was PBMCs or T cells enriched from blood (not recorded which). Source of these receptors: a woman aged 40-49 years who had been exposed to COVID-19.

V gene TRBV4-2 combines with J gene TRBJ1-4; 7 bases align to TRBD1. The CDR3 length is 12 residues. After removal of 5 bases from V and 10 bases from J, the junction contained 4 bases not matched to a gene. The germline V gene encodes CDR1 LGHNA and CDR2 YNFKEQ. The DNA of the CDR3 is TGTGCCAGCAGCGACTCAGGGGGAAAACTGTTTTTT. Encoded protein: CASSDSGGKLFF.

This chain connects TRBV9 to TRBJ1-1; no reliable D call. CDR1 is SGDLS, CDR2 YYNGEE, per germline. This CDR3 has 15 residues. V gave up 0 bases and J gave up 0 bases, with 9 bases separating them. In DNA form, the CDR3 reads TGTGCCAGCAGCGTAGACGAGGGCCTGAACACTGAAGCTTTCTTT. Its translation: CASSVDEGLNTEAFF.

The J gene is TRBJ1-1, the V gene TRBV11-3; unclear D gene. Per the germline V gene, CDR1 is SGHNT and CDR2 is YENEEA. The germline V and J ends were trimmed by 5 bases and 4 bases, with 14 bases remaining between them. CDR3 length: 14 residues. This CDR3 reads CASSDLQAFTEAFF. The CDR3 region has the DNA TGTGCCAGCAGCGATCTCCAGGCCTTCACTGAAGCTTTCTTT. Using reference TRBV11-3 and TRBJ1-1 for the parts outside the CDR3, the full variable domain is EAGVVQSPRYKIIEKKQPVAFWCNPISGHNTLYWYLQNLGQGPELLIRYENEEAVDDSQLPKDRFSAERLKGVDSTLKIQPAELGDSAVYLCASSDLQAFTEAFFGQGTRLTVV.